These 6 T cell receptor beta chains were sequenced from one sample in a study of cytomegalovirus exposure and HLA in healthy donors. PCR used 60 Vbeta primers and 13 Jbeta primers. This table comes from immunoSEQ multiplex PCR, and its TCRdb copy is limited to in-frame clones, with some not included. The data hold 90,000 to 110,000 clones, with around 86% observed a single time. Sequenced input: PBMCs. These receptors originate from a woman aged 30 to 39 in good health and CMV-seronegative.

The chain carries TRBV6-5 and TRBJ1-2; D possibly corresponds to TRBD1 (6 bases). V lost 2 bases and J lost 7, with 14 bases in between. The CDR3 is 14 residues long. Germline V gene sequence: CDR1 MNHEY, CDR2 SVGAGI. This CDR3 is CASSYRTQGGGYTF. CDR3 DNA sequence: TGTGCCAGCAGTTACAGGACACAGGGTGGTGGCTACACCTTC.

This clone was found once. V and J are TRBV28 and TRBJ2-1, with D possibly matching TRBD1 (6 bases). In germline, CDR1 is MDHEN, CDR2 SYDVKM. The CDR3 covers 11 residues. V gave up 4 bases and J gave up 15 bases, with 13 bases separating them. As DNA, the CDR3 is TGTGCCAGCAGTTCAACGGGACACGCGTTCTTC. Its translation is CASSSTGHAFF.

This clone was detected only a few times. V usage is TRBV9 and J usage is TRBJ1-2, with TRBD1 matching 8 bases. The CDR3 runs 12 residues. CDR1 SGDLS and CDR2 YYNGEE come from the germline V gene. V lost 3 bases and J lost 6; bases outside the gene matches: 1. The CDR3 region has the DNA TGTGCCAGCAGCGGGACAGGGAATGGCTACACCTTC. Protein sequence: CASSGTGNGYTF. The complete variable domain, with remaining parts taken from reference TRBV9 and TRBJ1-2, reads DSGVTQTPKHLITATGQRVTLRCSPRSGDLSVYWYQQSLDQGLQFLIQYYNGEERAKGNILERFSAQQFPDLHSELNLSSLELGDSALYFCASSGTGNGYTFGSGTRLTVV.

The chain combines TRBV29-1 with TRBJ1-1, with D perhaps TRBD1 (5 bases). The V gene lost 4 bases and the J gene lost 1 base, with 19 bases spanning the gap. The CDR3 is made up of 16 amino acids. Germline CDR1 reads SQVTM; CDR2 reads ANQGSEA. CDR3 sequence reads: CSVVPTLMGGNTEAFF. CDR3 DNA: TGCAGCGTTGTTCCGACTCTTATGGGGGGGAACACTGAAGCTTTCTTT.

In this sample, this clone turned up a few times. The chain links TRBV30 to TRBJ2-1; TRBD2 aligns across 14 bases. The CDR3 contains 15 residues. Trimming took 1 base from V and 4 from J; bases not matched to a gene: 0. CDR1 and CDR2 (germline): GTSNPN, SVGIG (reference sequence). The CDR3 nucleotides read TGTGCCTGGAGTGGGACTAGCGGGAGGTACAATGAGCAGTTCTTC. Amino acids: CAWSGTSGRYNEQFF.

Written as DNA, the CDR3 is TGCGCCAGCAGCTTGGCCCCCGGGGTAGCGGGAAGCCCTTACGAGCAGTACTTC. Its translation is CASSLAPGVAGSPYEQYF. The rearrangement links TRBV5-1 to TRBJ2-7, with 8 nucleotides matching TRBD2. Germline assignment: CDR1 SGHRS and CDR2 YFSETQ. The CDR3 has 18 residues. V shed 0 bases and J 4 bases; nucleotides not matched to a gene: 15.